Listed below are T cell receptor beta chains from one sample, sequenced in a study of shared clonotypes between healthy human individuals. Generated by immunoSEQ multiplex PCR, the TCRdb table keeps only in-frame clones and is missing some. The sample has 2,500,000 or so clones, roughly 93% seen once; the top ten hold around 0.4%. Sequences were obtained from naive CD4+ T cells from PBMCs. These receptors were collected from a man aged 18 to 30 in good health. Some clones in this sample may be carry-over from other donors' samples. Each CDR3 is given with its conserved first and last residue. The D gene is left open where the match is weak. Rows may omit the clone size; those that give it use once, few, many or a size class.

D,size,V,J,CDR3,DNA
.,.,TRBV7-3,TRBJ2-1,CASSLRGGQPYNEQFF,TGTGCCAGCAGCTTAAGGGGCGGGCAACCCTACAATGAGCAGTTCTTC
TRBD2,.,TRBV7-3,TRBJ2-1,CASSPNGRPNNEQFF,TGTGCCAGCAGCCCGAACGGGAGGCCCAACAATGAGCAGTTCTTC
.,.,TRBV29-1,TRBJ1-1,CSVGGVLNTEAFF,TGCAGCGTTGGGGGGGTTCTTAACACTGAAGCTTTCTTT
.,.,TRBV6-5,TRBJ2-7,CASRVGPSYEQYF,TGTGCCAGCCGGGTAGGGCCTTCCTACGAGCAGTACTTC
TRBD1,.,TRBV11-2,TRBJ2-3,CASSLGRGFTDTQYF,TGTGCCAGCAGCTTAGGCAGGGGGTTCACAGATACGCAGTATTTT
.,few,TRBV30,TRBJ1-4,CAWNDRGATNEKLFF,TGTGCCTGGAATGACCGAGGAGCAACTAATGAAAAACTGTTTTTT
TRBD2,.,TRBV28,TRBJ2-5,CASKVLSGNQETQYF,TGTGCCAGCAAGGTTCTTAGCGGGAACCAAGAGACCCAGTACTTC
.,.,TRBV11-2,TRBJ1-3,CASSLVRSGNTIYF,TGTGCCAGCTCACTCGTCCGCTCTGGAAACACCATATATTTT
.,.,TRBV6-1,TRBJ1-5,CASCQGQPQHF,TGTGCCAGTTGTCAGGGGCAGCCCCAGCATTTT
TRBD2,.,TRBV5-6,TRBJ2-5,CASSLRLAGGPSQETQYF,TGTGCCAGCAGCTTAAGACTAGCGGGAGGGCCTTCCCAAGAGACCCAGTACTTC
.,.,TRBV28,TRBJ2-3,CASSPPGTQYF,TGTGCCAGCTCCCCGCCCGGTACGCAGTATTTT
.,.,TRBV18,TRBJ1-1,CASSPSIGSEAFF,TGTGCCAGCTCACCATCCATAGGCTCTGAAGCTTTCTTT
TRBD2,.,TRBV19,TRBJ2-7,CASSIELAGSYEQYF,TGTGCCAGTAGTATCGAGCTAGCGGGGTCGTACGAGCAGTACTTC
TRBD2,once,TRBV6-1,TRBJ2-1,CASSQRGGRSNEQFF,TGTGCCAGCAGTCAAAGGGGCGGGAGGTCCAATGAGCAGTTCTTC
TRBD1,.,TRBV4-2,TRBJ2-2,CASSQLGQGNTGELFF,TGTGCCAGCAGCCAACTGGGACAGGGGAACACCGGGGAGCTGTTTTTT
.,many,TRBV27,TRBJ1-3,CASSPLFGNTIYF,TGTGCCAGCAGTCCACTTTTCGGAAACACCATATATTTT
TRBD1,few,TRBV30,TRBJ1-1,CARTGDRTEAFF,TGTGCCCGGACAGGTGATCGGACTGAAGCTTTCTTT
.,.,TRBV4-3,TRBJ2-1,CASSQDTGVNEQFF,TGCGCCAGCAGCCAAGATACTGGGGTCAATGAGCAGTTCTTC
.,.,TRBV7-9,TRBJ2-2,CASSLNFPRGGELFF,TGTGCCAGCAGCTTAAATTTCCCGCGCGGGGGGGAGCTGTTTTTT
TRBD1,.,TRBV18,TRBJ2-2,CASSPKATVAGGYAGELFF,TGTGCCAGCTCACCGAAGGCTACCGTTGCAGGGGGTTATGCCGGGGAGCTGTTTTTT
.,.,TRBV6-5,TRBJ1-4,CASRDTMANEKLFF,TGTGCCAGCAGAGATACAATGGCTAATGAAAAACTGTTTTTT
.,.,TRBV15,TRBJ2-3,CATSRERQSTDTQYF,TGTGCCACCAGCAGAGAAAGACAGAGCACAGATACGCAGTATTTT
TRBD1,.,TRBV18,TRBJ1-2,CASSPPGGQGNYGYTF,TGTGCCAGCTCACCACCGGGGGGACAGGGGAACTATGGCTACACCTTC
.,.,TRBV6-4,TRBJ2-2,CASSAQVGGELFF,TGTGCCAGCAGTGCCCAAGTGGGCGGGGAGCTGTTTTTT